These T cell receptor beta chains were read from a single sample in a study of blood T cell repertoires in COVID-19. Sequencing used immunoSEQ multiplex PCR; TCRdb keeps in-frame clones, though not all of them. The data show 300,000 to 350,000 clones, 70% to 90% seen once. The material sequenced was peripheral blood. The receptor set was obtained from a woman aged 25 to 39 with COVID-19, enrolled during active disease. Both conserved end residues are part of each CDR3. A D gene is named only where the DNA matches it firmly. Part of the rows lack a size; the others show once, few, many or a class for expanded clones.

J: TRBJ1-6; V: TRBV11-3; D: TRBD1; size: NA; length: 16; DNA: TGTGCCAGCAGTACCTTGACAGGGTCTGGTAATTCACCCCTCCACTTT; CDR3: CASSTLTGSGNSPLHF
J: TRBJ1-1; V: TRBV19; D: NA; size: NA; length: 14; DNA: TGTGCCAGTAGTAGGTCCGGGGGGAACACTGAAGCTTTCTTT; CDR3: CASSRSGGNTEAFF
J: TRBJ1-4; V: TRBV7-2; D: NA; size: NA; length: 14; DNA: TGTGCCAGCAGCTTAAATGCGGGGGACGAAAAACTGTTTTTT; CDR3: CASSLNAGDEKLFF
J: TRBJ2-2; V: TRBV6-4; D: NA; size: NA; length: 13; DNA: TGTGCCAGCAGTGCGGAGGTCACCGGGGAGCTGTTTTTT; CDR3: CASSAEVTGELFF
J: TRBJ2-7; V: TRBV6-5; D: NA; size: NA; length: 14; DNA: TGTGCCAGCCTACCGGGAACTCCCTCCTACGAGCAGTACTTC; CDR3: CASLPGTPSYEQYF
J: TRBJ2-1; V: TRBV19; D: TRBD2; size: NA; length: 15; DNA: TGTGCCAGTAGACCCGGGACTAGCGGTAACAATGAGCAGTTCTTC; CDR3: CASRPGTSGNNEQFF
J: TRBJ2-5; V: TRBV3-1/TRBV3-2; D: TRBD1; size: NA; length: 16; DNA: TGTGCCAGCAGCCCCGTCCGGGTGGGACAGCAAGAGACCCAGTACTTC; CDR3: CASSPVRVGQQETQYF
J: TRBJ1-1; V: TRBV7-9; D: NA; size: few; length: 12; DNA: TGTGCCGGTTCCCGGGGAAACACTGAAGCTTTCTTT; CDR3: CAGSRGNTEAFF
J: TRBJ1-2; V: TRBV7-8; D: NA; size: NA; length: 12; DNA: TGTGCCAGCAGTTCGAGACTGTATGGCTACACCTTC; CDR3: CASSSRLYGYTF
J: TRBJ2-1; V: TRBV7-9; D: NA; size: NA; length: 15; DNA: TGTGCCAGCAGCCCTGGGGGGGCCGGTTTCTATGAGCAGTTCTTC; CDR3: CASSPGGAGFYEQFF
J: TRBJ2-3; V: TRBV7-2; D: TRBD2; size: NA; length: 16; DNA: TGTGCCAGCAGCTCACCTAGCGGGGGGGGCACAGATACGCAGTATTTT; CDR3: CASSSPSGGGTDTQYF
J: TRBJ1-1; V: TRBV29-1; D: NA; size: NA; length: 11; DNA: TGCAGCGCCGAGGACAGCACTGAAGCTTTCTTT; CDR3: CSAEDSTEAFF
J: TRBJ2-1; V: TRBV5-4; D: TRBD1; size: once; length: 16; DNA: TGTGCCAGCAGCTCCGACCGGGACAGGGCATACAATGAGCAGTTCTTC; CDR3: CASSSDRDRAYNEQFF
J: TRBJ1-1; V: TRBV28; D: TRBD1; size: NA; length: 17; DNA: TGTGCCAGCAGTTCCGTCGGACAGGGGGCGGGGAGCACTGAAGCTTTCTTT; CDR3: CASSSVGQGAGSTEAFF
J: TRBJ1-5; V: TRBV19; D: TRBD1; size: NA; length: 16; DNA: TGTGCCAGTAGAGGACCAGGGGGATTCAGCAATCAGCCCCAGCATTTT; CDR3: CASRGPGGFSNQPQHF
J: TRBJ1-2; V: TRBV19; D: TRBD1; size: few; length: 14; DNA: TGTGCCAGTAACCCGGGACAGAGAGTCTATGGCTACACCTTC; CDR3: CASNPGQRVYGYTF
J: TRBJ2-1; V: TRBV29-1; D: TRBD1; size: NA; length: 13; DNA: TGCAGCGGCGGGACAGGCTCCTACAATGAGCAGTTCTTC; CDR3: CSGGTGSYNEQFF
J: TRBJ1-5; V: TRBV28; D: TRBD1; size: NA; length: 18; DNA: TGTGCCAGCAGCGACAGGGGCCCCAACCCTAATAGCAATCAGCCCCAGCATTTT; CDR3: CASSDRGPNPNSNQPQHF
J: TRBJ2-5; V: TRBV19; D: TRBD2; size: NA; length: 13; DNA: TGTGCCAGTCGGGGGGGGCGCGAGGAGACCCAGTACTTC; CDR3: CASRGGREETQYF
J: TRBJ2-3; V: TRBV5-1; D: NA; size: NA; length: 15; DNA: TGCGCCAGCAGCTTGGCCAGGGCTAGCACAGATACGCAGTATTTT; CDR3: CASSLARASTDTQYF
J: TRBJ1-4; V: TRBV6-6; D: NA; size: NA; length: 14; DNA: TGTGCCACCAACGGCCGGCAGGGCTCTGAGAAACTGTTTTTT; CDR3: CATNGRQGSEKLFF
J: TRBJ1-2; V: TRBV6-5; D: NA; size: NA; length: 14; DNA: TGTGCCAGCAGTTACTCTACCGGGGTGGAAGGCTACACCTTC; CDR3: CASSYSTGVEGYTF
J: TRBJ1-1; V: TRBV12-3/TRBV12-4; D: NA; size: NA; length: 12; DNA: TGTGCCAGCAGCCTAGAGAACACTGAAGCTTTCTTT; CDR3: CASSLENTEAFF
J: TRBJ1-4; V: TRBV9; D: NA; size: NA; length: 16; DNA: TGTGCCAGCAGCGTAGGGGGCACCCGACCCGAAGGGGAACTGTTTTTT; CDR3: CASSVGGTRPEGELFF
J: TRBJ1-2; V: TRBV6-5; D: TRBD1; size: NA; length: 15; DNA: TGTGCCAGCAGTCCCGGGGACAGGGGCTACTATGGCTACACCTTC; CDR3: CASSPGDRGYYGYTF
J: TRBJ1-1; V: TRBV7-6; D: TRBD1; size: NA; length: 17; DNA: TGTGCCAGCAGCTTAGGGCAAGGACAGGGGGCTCGGACTGAAGCTTTCTTT; CDR3: CASSLGQGQGARTEAFF
J: TRBJ1-2; V: TRBV6-5; D: TRBD1; size: NA; length: 12; DNA: TGTGCCAGCAGTTCCAGGGGGCTAGGCTACACCTTC; CDR3: CASSSRGLGYTF
J: TRBJ1-1; V: TRBV24-1; D: NA; size: NA; length: 14; DNA: TGTGCCACCAGTGATTCTACAGGGAACACTGAAGCTTTCTTT; CDR3: CATSDSTGNTEAFF
J: TRBJ1-2; V: TRBV21-1; D: NA; size: NA; length: 12; DNA: TGTGCCAGCAGCAAAGTTCGCGATGGCTACACCTTC; CDR3: CASSKVRDGYTF
J: TRBJ1-2; V: TRBV7-2; D: NA; size: NA; length: 14; DNA: TGTGCCAGCAGCGTTCAGAGGGAGGCCTATGGCTACACCTTC; CDR3: CASSVQREAYGYTF
J: TRBJ1-4; V: TRBV11-2; D: NA; size: NA; length: 16; DNA: TGTGCCAGCAGAGAGACCGGGACAACGGGAAATGAAAAACTGTTTTTT; CDR3: CASRETGTTGNEKLFF
J: TRBJ2-7; V: TRBV27; D: TRBD1; size: NA; length: 14; DNA: TGTGCCAGCAGACCAACCGGGACAGGGGCCGAGCAGTACTTC; CDR3: CASRPTGTGAEQYF
J: TRBJ2-2; V: TRBV7-9; D: TRBD2; size: NA; length: 14; DNA: TGTGCCAGCAGCTCTAGCGGGGGGCTGGAGGAGCTGTTTTTT; CDR3: CASSSSGGLEELFF
J: TRBJ1-2; V: TRBV27; D: NA; size: NA; length: 15; DNA: TGTGCCAGCAGTTCATACTTGAGGAGTGACTATGGCTACACCTTC; CDR3: CASSSYLRSDYGYTF
J: TRBJ1-1; V: TRBV18; D: NA; size: once; length: 16; DNA: TGTGCCAGCTCACCATTGGGGCGGGGTCAGAACACTGAAGCTTTCTTT; CDR3: CASSPLGRGQNTEAFF
J: TRBJ2-7; V: TRBV30; D: NA; size: NA; length: 14; DNA: TGTGCCTGGAGAGGTGAAGGGAGCTCCTACGAGCAGTACTTC; CDR3: CAWRGEGSSYEQYF
J: TRBJ2-2; V: TRBV5-4; D: NA; size: NA; length: 16; DNA: TGTGCCAGCAGCTTGGAGGTTAGCGTGAACACCGGGGAGCTGTTTTTT; CDR3: CASSLEVSVNTGELFF
J: TRBJ2-5; V: TRBV11-2; D: NA; size: NA; length: 15; DNA: TGTGCCAGCAGCCTTAGGGGGACCTACCAAGAGACCCAGTACTTC; CDR3: CASSLRGTYQETQYF
J: TRBJ2-1; V: TRBV6-6; D: NA; size: NA; length: 12; DNA: TGTGCCAGCAGTTACTCGGCACATGAGCAGTTCTTC; CDR3: CASSYSAHEQFF
J: TRBJ2-3; V: TRBV19; D: NA; size: few; length: 12; DNA: TGTGCCTCTCGAGGGAGCACAGATACGCAGTATTTT; CDR3: CASRGSTDTQYF
J: TRBJ1-2; V: TRBV18; D: TRBD1; size: NA; length: 14; DNA: TGTGCCAGCTCACAGGACAGGGCTAACTATGGCTACACCTTC; CDR3: CASSQDRANYGYTF
J: TRBJ1-5; V: TRBV19; D: NA; size: NA; length: 13; DNA: TGTGCCAGTAGTTCATGGGAGGGACAGCCCCAGCATTTT; CDR3: CASSSWEGQPQHF
J: TRBJ1-3; V: TRBV4-2; D: TRBD1; size: NA; length: 17; DNA: TGTGCCAGCAGCCAAGATCAGACAGGGTCTGCTGGAAACACCATATATTTT; CDR3: CASSQDQTGSAGNTIYF
J: TRBJ1-4; V: TRBV5-4; D: NA; size: NA; length: 16; DNA: TGTGCCAGCAGCCGGGGGGGAGGCGCAACTAATGAAAAACTGTTTTTT; CDR3: CASSRGGGATNEKLFF
J: TRBJ2-7; V: TRBV4-3; D: TRBD2; size: once; length: 13; DNA: TGCGCCAGCAGCCAGGGACTAGTCGACGAGCAGTACTTC; CDR3: CASSQGLVDEQYF
J: TRBJ2-7; V: TRBV7-9; D: NA; size: NA; length: 13; DNA: TGTGCCAGCAGGTCAGGGCAGGATTACGAGCAGTACTTC; CDR3: CASRSGQDYEQYF
J: TRBJ1-4; V: TRBV11-3; D: NA; size: NA; length: 14; DNA: TGTGCCAGCAGGCCCGGGGGAGGACGGGAAAAACTGTTTTTT; CDR3: CASRPGGGREKLFF
J: TRBJ1-6; V: TRBV2; D: NA; size: NA; length: 12; DNA: TGTGCCAGCAGTCCGCAGGGAATCCCCCTCCACTTT; CDR3: CASSPQGIPLHF
J: TRBJ2-5; V: TRBV13; D: TRBD2; size: NA; length: 16; DNA: TGTGCCAGCAGCTCATGGGAGCGGGGGGGCCGGCGCGCCCAGTACTTC; CDR3: CASSSWERGGRRAQYF
J: TRBJ2-5; V: TRBV6-1; D: TRBD1; size: NA; length: 14; DNA: TGTGCCAGCAGTGACCTGGGACAGGGAGTGACCCAGTACTTC; CDR3: CASSDLGQGVTQYF
J: TRBJ1-4; V: TRBV7-2; D: TRBD1; size: NA; length: 14; DNA: TGTGCCAGCAGCTTAACAGGGGTAGGGGAAAAACTGTTTTTT; CDR3: CASSLTGVGEKLFF
J: TRBJ2-2; V: TRBV18; D: NA; size: NA; length: 14; DNA: TGTGCCAGCTCACCCGGGATAGACACCGGGGAGCTGTTTTTT; CDR3: CASSPGIDTGELFF
J: TRBJ2-5; V: TRBV13; D: TRBD2; size: few; length: 16; DNA: TGTGCCAGCAGCTCGAGTTGGGGGAGGGGACAAGAGACCCAGTACTTC; CDR3: CASSSSWGRGQETQYF
J: TRBJ1-6; V: TRBV7-2; D: NA; size: NA; length: 13; DNA: TGTGCCAGCAGCTTTGGGAGAGATTCACCCCTCCACTTT; CDR3: CASSFGRDSPLHF
J: TRBJ2-2; V: TRBV13; D: NA; size: NA; length: 16; DNA: TGTGCCAGCAGCGCTCCCGGGACTCAGAACACCGGGGAGCTGTTTTTT; CDR3: CASSAPGTQNTGELFF
J: TRBJ1-5; V: TRBV19; D: NA; size: once; length: 13; DNA: TGTGCCAGTAGGGCAGGGGTCGGTCAGCCCCAGCATTTT; CDR3: CASRAGVGQPQHF
J: TRBJ1-2; V: TRBV27; D: NA; size: NA; length: 15; DNA: TGTGCCAGCAGTTTATCGGGAGGGGGGAACTATGGCTACACCTTC; CDR3: CASSLSGGGNYGYTF
J: TRBJ1-1; V: TRBV7-2; D: NA; size: NA; length: 13; DNA: TGTGCCAGCAGCCCGGGCTTAGGAGGTCGGGCTTTCTTT; CDR3: CASSPGLGGRAFF
J: TRBJ2-5; V: TRBV15; D: NA; size: NA; length: 14; DNA: TGTGCCACCAGCAGACAGGGGAAGGGAGAGACCCAGTACTTC; CDR3: CATSRQGKGETQYF